A single sample is the source of the 27 T cell receptor beta chains below, sequenced in a study of T cell changes during pregnancy in multiple sclerosis. Assay used: immunoSEQ multiplex PCR; TCRdb lists only in-frame clones, some missing. The sample gives 40,000 or so clones, 75% to 95% of which show up once; about an eighth is in the top ten. This specimen consisted of CD8+ T cells from peripheral blood mononuclear cells, obtained after pregnancy. The receptors were sampled from a female donor with multiple sclerosis, enrolled in a pregnancy study.

V gene TRBV5-6 combines with J gene TRBJ1-5, with D unclear. CDR3 length: 12 residues. V lost 4 bases to trimming and J lost 2 bases, with 4 bases between them. Germline lookup yields CDR1 SGHDT and CDR2 YYEEEE. The CDR3 DNA reads TGTGCCAGCAGCGCGGGCAATCAGCCCCAGCATTTT. Translated, it gives CASSAGNQPQHF.

This clone was observed once. The V gene is TRBV10-3, the J gene TRBJ1-2; D call uncertain. This CDR3 contains 11 residues. The V and J ends lost 9 bases and 8 bases respectively, with 13 bases between them. Per the germline V gene, CDR1 is ENHRY and CDR2 is SYGVKD. The CDR3 sequence is CAILLSVGYTF. The CDR3 DNA follows: TGTGCCATTTTATTATCGGTCGGCTACACCTTC.

The chain combines TRBV7-8 with TRBJ2-1; 7 nucleotides match TRBD2. Germline assignment: CDR1 SGHVS and CDR2 FQNEAQ. J gave up 6 bases and V 1 base, and 6 bases lay outside the gene matches. The CDR3 contains 15 residues. DNA for the CDR3: TGTGCCAGCAGCTTAGTTGAGCGGGATATCAATGAGCAGTTCTTC. Translation: CASSLVERDINEQFF.

This clone was detected only once. This chain links TRBV30 with TRBJ2-5, with unresolved D. V lost 0 bases to trimming and J lost 1 base, with 9 bases between them. Germline V gene data show CDR1 as GTSNPN and CDR2 as SVGIG (reference sequence). CDR3 length equals 14 residues. The DNA of the CDR3 is TGTGCCTGGAGTGTACGAGTAGTCCAAGAGACCCAGTACTTC. As protein: CAWSVRVVQETQYF.

The V gene is TRBV28, the J gene TRBJ1-1; 8 positions agree with TRBD1. Germline V gene lookup returns CDR1 MDHEN and CDR2 SYDVKM. The V and J ends lost 5 bases and 0 bases, in that order; junction bases with no gene match: 5. This CDR3 has 15 residues. CDR3 DNA: TGTGCCAGCAGTCCCAGGACAGGGATGAACACTGAAGCTTTCTTT. This codes for CASSPRTGMNTEAFF.

The J gene is TRBJ2-5, the V gene TRBV2, with 9 bases aligning to TRBD2. This CDR3 has 15 residues. Germline V gene sequence: CDR1 SNHLY, CDR2 FYNNEI. V shed 5 bases, J shed 2 bases, and the junction held 6 bases outside the gene matches. The DNA of the CDR3 is TGTGCCAGCAGTCAGACTAGCGGTACGCAAGAGACCCAGTACTTC. Its translation: CASSQTSGTQETQYF.

The chain is built from TRBV7-3 and TRBJ2-3, with 8 positions matching TRBD2. V lost 6 bases and J lost 6; bases outside the gene matches: 11. The CDR3 covers 15 residues. Germline V lookup: CDR1 SGHTA, CDR2 FQGTGA. The CDR3 nucleotides read TGTGCCAGCAGTCTGAGCGGGAGAACTCCCGATACGCAGTATTTT. Translation gives CASSLSGRTPDTQYF.

This clone was detected only once. The V call is TRBV7-9, the J call TRBJ1-2, with D possibly TRBD1 on 6 matching bases. The germline V gene encodes CDR1 SEHNR and CDR2 FQNEAQ (reference sequence). V was cut by 1 base and J by 7 bases, with 16 bases left in between. CDR3 length: 15 residues. CDR3 bases: TGTGCCAGCAGCTTAGAAGGTGCGGGGGGGCCTGGCTACACCTTC. Translated, it gives CASSLEGAGGPGYTF.

This chain uses TRBV27 with TRBJ1-1, with 7 bases that match TRBD1. Germline loops: CDR1 MNHEY, CDR2 SMNVEV (reference sequence). The CDR3 loop spans 13 amino acids. Trimming cost V 4 bases and J 5 bases; bases outside gene matches: 4. CDR3 DNA: TGTGCCAGCAGTTGGCAGGGGGGAACTGAAGCTTTCTTT. This encodes CASSWQGGTEAFF.

The V and J genes are TRBV7-8 and TRBJ2-7, with 9 nucleotides matching TRBD2. CDR1 SGHVS and CDR2 FQNEAQ come from the germline V gene. Unmatched junction bases numbered 4, after V lost 6 bases and J lost 4 bases. This CDR3 comprises 13 residues. The CDR3 region is CASRLAGDYEQYF. As DNA, the CDR3 is TGTGCCAGCAGACTAGCGGGCGATTACGAGCAGTACTTC.

The rearrangement links TRBV5-1 to TRBJ2-7; 9 bases agree with TRBD1. V lost 4 bases and J lost 6; bases outside the gene matches: 5. The germline V gene encodes CDR1 SGHRS and CDR2 YFSETQ. This CDR3 has 13 amino acids. CDR3 sequence reads: CASSLGTGSEQYF. The CDR3 region has the DNA TGCGCCAGCAGCCTCGGGACAGGGTCCGAGCAGTACTTC.

This chain links TRBV7-9 with TRBJ1-2, with D possibly matching TRBD1 (5 bases). Germline V lookup: CDR1 SEHNR, CDR2 FQNEAQ (reference sequence). The CDR3 runs 15 residues. V was clipped by 0 bases and J by 6 bases, with 14 bases between them. CDR3 residues: CASSLADLGDHGYTF. The CDR3 DNA reads as TGTGCCAGCAGCTTAGCCGATCTAGGGGATCATGGCTACACCTTC.

The chain recombines TRBV11-3 with TRBJ1-3, with no clear D. The CDR3 runs to 15 residues. The V end was cut by 1 base, the J end by 7 bases, with 14 bases between. Germline CDR1 is SGHNT and CDR2 is YENEEA. CDR3 loop: CASSLGPAAGNTIYF. In DNA form, the CDR3 reads TGTGCCAGCAGCTTAGGCCCGGCTGCGGGGAACACCATATATTTT. The variable domain in full, completed from reference TRBV11-3 and TRBJ1-3, reads EAGVVQSPRYKIIEKKQPVAFWCNPISGHNTLYWYLQNLGQGPELLIRYENEEAVDDSQLPKDRFSAERLKGVDSTLKIQPAELGDSAVYLCASSLGPAAGNTIYFGEGSWLTVV.

The chain recombines TRBV5-1 with TRBJ1-2, with 9 bases fitting TRBD1. Germline assignment: CDR1 SGHRS and CDR2 YFSETQ. This CDR3 is 15 amino acids long. V dropped 4 bases and J dropped 3; count of bases not matched to a gene: 7. The DNA of the CDR3 is TGCGCCAGCAGCGGGGGACAGGGAGCTTACTATGGCTACACCTTC. Translation gives CASSGGQGAYYGYTF.

The J gene is TRBJ2-1, the V gene TRBV7-9, with 7 nucleotides matching TRBD1. J was trimmed by 14 bases and V by 5 bases; bases with no gene match: 9. The CDR3 has 12 amino acids. Germline-derived CDR1 and CDR2 are SEHNR and FQNEAQ (reference sequence). In nucleotides, the CDR3 is TGTGCCAGCAGCGCCGACCGGGACAGAAAGTTCTTC. The encoded protein is CASSADRDRKFF.

This clone was detected only once. The chain joins TRBV7-8 to TRBJ2-3; D is unclear. This CDR3 is 14 amino acids long. Germline loops: CDR1 SGHVS, CDR2 FQNEAQ. V lost 0 bases and J lost 0, with 4 bases in between. CDR3 nucleotide sequence: TGTGCCAGCAGCTTAGCTCGGAGCACAGATACGCAGTATTTT. Residues: CASSLARSTDTQYF.

This clone was seen only once. This chain connects TRBV7-9 to TRBJ2-1; 7 bases are a match to TRBD1. This CDR3 is 17 amino acids long. The germline gives CDR1 SEHNR, CDR2 FQNEAQ (reference sequence). Trimming cost V 5 bases and J 6 bases; bases outside gene matches: 16. CDR3 nucleotide sequence: TGTGCCAGCAGCCTGGCGGAAGGGACAGCCTACTCCAATGAGCAGTTCTTC. Its translation: CASSLAEGTAYSNEQFF.

Of note for this clone: Other DNA variants within this sample encode the same CDR3. The chain is built from TRBV5-1 and TRBJ2-2; 7 bases align to TRBD1. The CDR3 has 15 residues. V shed 0 bases and J 1 base; nucleotides not matched to a gene: 0. CDR1 and CDR2 (germline): SGHRS, YFSETQ. The CDR3 reads CASSLGQGNTGELFF. DNA for the CDR3: TGCGCCAGCAGCTTGGGACAGGGGAACACCGGGGAGCTGTTTTTT. The full variable domain, rest sourced from reference TRBV5-1 and TRBJ2-2, is KAGVTQTPRYLIKTRGQQVTLSCSPISGHRSVSWYQQTPGQGLQFLFEYFSETQRNKGNFPGRFSGRQFSNSRSEMNVSTLELGDSALYLCASSLGQGNTGELFFGEGSRLTVL.

The J gene is TRBJ2-7, the V gene TRBV28; 11 bases line up with TRBD1. Germline loops: CDR1 MDHEN, CDR2 SYDVKM. J gave up 2 bases and V 4 bases, and 16 bases lay outside the gene matches. There are 19 residues in the CDR3. In DNA form, the CDR3 reads TGTGCCAGCAGTTACAAAACCCGGGACAGGGGGTCTTACCCCTACGAGCAGTACTTC. Translation gives CASSYKTRDRGSYPYEQYF.

This clone was seen once. V is TRBV2 and J is TRBJ1-1; possibly TRBD1 for D (5 bases). From germline, CDR1 is SNHLY and CDR2 FYNNEI. The CDR3 length is 15 residues. The ends were cut back, 6 bases at V and 6 bases at J, with 20 bases in the middle. As DNA, the CDR3 is TGTGCCAGCAGCGGCCTGGGGGGGGAAGGCCCTGAAGCTTTCTTT. As protein: CASSGLGGEGPEAFF. Full variable domain (outside the CDR3, taken from reference TRBV2 and TRBJ1-1): EPEVTQTPSHQVTQMGQEVILRCVPISNHLYFYWYRQILGQKVEFLVSFYNNEISEKSEIFDDQFSVERPDGSNFTLKIRSTKLEDSAMYFCASSGLGGEGPEAFFGQGTRLTVV.

The chain joins TRBV28 to TRBJ2-7; TRBD1 aligns across 9 bases. Germline CDR1 MDHEN, CDR2 SYDVKM. The length of the CDR3 is 16 residues. V lost 0 bases to trimming and J lost 7 bases; unmatched junction nucleotides: 10. CDR3 in amino acids: CASSLWGSGTGKEQYF. The CDR3 DNA reads as TGTGCCAGCAGTTTATGGGGCTCAGGGACAGGGAAGGAGCAGTACTTC.

V gene TRBV9 combines with J gene TRBJ1-2, with D perhaps matching TRBD1 (6 bases). This CDR3 has 15 residues. The V end lost 5 bases, the J end lost 7 bases, and 21 bases lay between the germline ends. Germline V gene sequence: CDR1 SGDLS, CDR2 YYNGEE. The CDR3 region has the DNA TGTGCCAGCAGTCCTCACCAATTGGGGACACGTGGCTACACCTTC. Translation: CASSPHQLGTRGYTF.

This clone was detected once. CDR3: CSVETSPYEQYF. In DNA, the CDR3 is TGCAGCGTTGAGACTTCCCCCTACGAGCAGTACTTC. The chain employs TRBV29-1 and TRBJ2-7; D call uncertain. The CDR3 runs 12 residues. With 3 bases removed from V and 2 bases from J, the gap between germline ends came to 8 bases. The germline V gene has CDR1 SQVTM and CDR2 ANQGSEA.

The gene calls are TRBV4-2 and TRBJ2-7; the D gene is possibly TRBD2 (5 bases). V dropped 5 bases and J dropped 0 bases, with 14 bases sitting between them. CDR3 length: 15 amino acids. The germline V gene encodes CDR1 LGHNA and CDR2 YNFKEQ. CDR3 sequence (DNA): TGTGCCAGCAGCGCGGGCCGGGGAAGCTCCTACGAGCAGTACTTC. Translated, it gives CASSAGRGSSYEQYF.

The chain carries TRBV13 and TRBJ1-1; D unresolved. Germline V CDR1 and CDR2: PRHDT, FYEKMQ (reference sequence). Trimming removed 5 bases at V and 7 bases at J, with 11 bases between. This CDR3 is built from 12 residues. CDR3 nucleotide sequence: TGTGCCAGCAGCCGTAGGGAGGGTGAAGCTTTCTTT. Translation: CASSRREGEAFF.

This chain links TRBV20-1 with TRBJ2-1; D is possibly TRBD1 (7 bases). The germline gives CDR1 DFQATT, CDR2 SNEGSKA (reference sequence). The CDR3 runs 11 residues. V was shortened by 6 bases and J by 9 bases, with 12 bases between the two germline ends. The CDR3, as DNA: TGCAGTGCGCGACAGGGAGGTGAGCAGTTCTTC. It yields the protein CSARQGGEQFF.

The chain carries TRBV11-2 and TRBJ1-1; D unclear. Germline V gene sequence: CDR1 SGHAT, CDR2 FQNNGV. The CDR3 consists of 13 residues. V lost 4 bases, J lost 11 bases, and 17 bases lay in between. The CDR3 here is CASSSLRGLRAFF. The CDR3, as DNA: TGTGCCAGCAGCTCCTTGCGGGGTCTGAGGGCTTTCTTT.